One sample yielded the 10 T cell receptor beta chains listed below, sequenced in a study of radiation and T cells in renal cell carcinoma. Time point in this sample: blood 2 weeks post-SBRT. Treatment described: 15 Gy SBRT to primary tumor, nephrectomy 4 weeks later. Using immunoSEQ multiplex PCR, the repertoire was profiled, and TCRdb retains in-frame clones only, with some absent. The sample lists about 49,000 clones; 80% were seen once. The source material was blood, sampled from a patient whose treatment included radiotherapy and nephrectomy. All receptors come from a woman in her 70s with renal cell carcinoma.

This chain joins TRBV9 and TRBJ2-5; D is uncertain. Between the trimmed V and J ends, which lost 0 bases and 5 bases, there was a span of 8 bases. This CDR3 comprises 13 residues. Germline loops: CDR1 SGDLS, CDR2 YYNGEE. This CDR3 is CASSVDGRETQYF. The DNA of the CDR3 is TGTGCCAGCAGCGTAGATGGCAGGGAGACCCAGTACTTC.

This chain joins TRBV6-5 and TRBJ1-1; the match to TRBD1 covers 8 bases. CDR1 and CDR2 from the germline V gene are MNHEY and SVGAGI. The junction had 4 bases not matched to a gene; V was cut back by 0 bases and J by 4 bases. This CDR3 spans 15 amino acids. This CDR3 reads CASSYSGQGGTEAFF. DNA for the CDR3: TGTGCCAGCAGTTACTCCGGACAGGGAGGCACTGAAGCTTTCTTT.

The chain couples TRBV7-9 to TRBJ2-7; TRBD2 aligns across 7 bases. V lost 5 bases and J lost 6; bases outside the gene matches: 10. CDR3 length equals 14 residues. Germline CDR1 SEHNR, CDR2 FQNEAQ (reference sequence). The CDR3 DNA reads as TGTGCCAGCAGCCTTCTCGGGGAGGGTCGCGAGCAGTACTTC. It yields the protein CASSLLGEGREQYF.

The chain links TRBV5-4 to TRBJ1-1, with D unresolved. Trimming removed 4 bases at V and 5 bases at J, with 12 bases between. The CDR3 consists of 13 residues. CDR1 and CDR2 from the germline V gene are SGHNT and YYREEE (reference sequence). The CDR3 region is CASSPPFSTEAFF. The DNA of the CDR3 is TGTGCCAGCAGCCCCCCATTTTCAACTGAAGCTTTCTTT.

The chain employs TRBV5-1 and TRBJ2-7; 9 bases are a match to TRBD1. This CDR3 spans 15 amino acids. Germline CDR1 reads SGHRS; CDR2 reads YFSETQ. The V and J ends lost 4 bases and 7 bases, in that order; junction bases with no gene match: 12. This chain's CDR3 is CASSPIQGAVGEQYF. In DNA form, the CDR3 reads TGCGCCAGCAGCCCTATACAGGGGGCGGTTGGAGAGCAGTACTTC.

The rearrangement links TRBV30 to TRBJ2-3; D is tentatively TRBD1 or TRBD2 (5 bases each). This CDR3 has 15 amino acids. Germline-derived CDR1 and CDR2 are GTSNPN and SVGIG (reference sequence). The ends were cut back, 2 bases at V and 2 bases at J, with 14 bases in the middle. Written as DNA, the CDR3 is TGTGCCTGGAGTTTACAACTAGGGGTCACAGATACGCAGTATTTT. It codes for CAWSLQLGVTDTQYF.

This clone was detected once. CDR3: CASSRQWDRVRLYGYTF. Here the CDR3 DNA reads TGTGCCAGCAGCCGCCAATGGGACAGGGTACGGCTCTATGGCTACACCTTC. This chain uses TRBV21-1 with TRBJ1-2; the table's TRBD1 call for D was not verified on the DNA. TRBV21-1 is listed as a pseudogene. The CDR3 is 17 amino acids.

This clone was observed a few times. This rearrangement joins TRBV29-1 to TRBJ2-7, with D possibly being TRBD1 (6 bases). V dropped 6 bases and J dropped 3 bases, with 9 bases sitting between them. Per the germline V gene, CDR1 is SQVTM and CDR2 is ANQGSEA. There are 11 residues in the CDR3. This chain's CDR3 is CSVGTLYEQYF. The CDR3, as DNA: TGCAGCGTAGGGACACTCTACGAGCAGTACTTC.

This clone was seen just once. Here the CDR3 DNA reads TGTGCCAGCAGCTTATACCTAGCGGGAGGAGATACGCAGTATTTT. Its translation is CASSLYLAGGDTQYF. The chain links TRBV7-2 to TRBJ2-3; TRBD2 aligns across 11 bases. The J segment lost 5 bases and the V segment lost 2 bases, leaving 3 bases of the junction unmatched. Germline-derived CDR1 and CDR2 are SGHTA and FQGNSA. This CDR3 has 15 residues.

The V and J genes are TRBV19 and TRBJ2-7; no clear D gene. V lost 10 bases, J lost 0 bases, and 16 bases lay in between. CDR1 is LNHDA, CDR2 SQIVND, per germline (reference sequence). The CDR3 length is 14 residues. CDR3 DNA sequence: TGTGCCACCCAAAAGGGATTTGACTCCTACGAGCAGTACTTC. Translation gives CATQKGFDSYEQYF. Looking up the rest from reference TRBV19 and TRBJ2-7 gives the full variable domain: DGGITQSPKYLFRKEGQNVTLSCEQNLNHDAMYWYRQDPGQGLRLIYYSQIVNDFQKGDIAEGYSVSREKKESFPLTVTSAQKNPTAFYLCATQKGFDSYEQYFGPGTRLTVT.